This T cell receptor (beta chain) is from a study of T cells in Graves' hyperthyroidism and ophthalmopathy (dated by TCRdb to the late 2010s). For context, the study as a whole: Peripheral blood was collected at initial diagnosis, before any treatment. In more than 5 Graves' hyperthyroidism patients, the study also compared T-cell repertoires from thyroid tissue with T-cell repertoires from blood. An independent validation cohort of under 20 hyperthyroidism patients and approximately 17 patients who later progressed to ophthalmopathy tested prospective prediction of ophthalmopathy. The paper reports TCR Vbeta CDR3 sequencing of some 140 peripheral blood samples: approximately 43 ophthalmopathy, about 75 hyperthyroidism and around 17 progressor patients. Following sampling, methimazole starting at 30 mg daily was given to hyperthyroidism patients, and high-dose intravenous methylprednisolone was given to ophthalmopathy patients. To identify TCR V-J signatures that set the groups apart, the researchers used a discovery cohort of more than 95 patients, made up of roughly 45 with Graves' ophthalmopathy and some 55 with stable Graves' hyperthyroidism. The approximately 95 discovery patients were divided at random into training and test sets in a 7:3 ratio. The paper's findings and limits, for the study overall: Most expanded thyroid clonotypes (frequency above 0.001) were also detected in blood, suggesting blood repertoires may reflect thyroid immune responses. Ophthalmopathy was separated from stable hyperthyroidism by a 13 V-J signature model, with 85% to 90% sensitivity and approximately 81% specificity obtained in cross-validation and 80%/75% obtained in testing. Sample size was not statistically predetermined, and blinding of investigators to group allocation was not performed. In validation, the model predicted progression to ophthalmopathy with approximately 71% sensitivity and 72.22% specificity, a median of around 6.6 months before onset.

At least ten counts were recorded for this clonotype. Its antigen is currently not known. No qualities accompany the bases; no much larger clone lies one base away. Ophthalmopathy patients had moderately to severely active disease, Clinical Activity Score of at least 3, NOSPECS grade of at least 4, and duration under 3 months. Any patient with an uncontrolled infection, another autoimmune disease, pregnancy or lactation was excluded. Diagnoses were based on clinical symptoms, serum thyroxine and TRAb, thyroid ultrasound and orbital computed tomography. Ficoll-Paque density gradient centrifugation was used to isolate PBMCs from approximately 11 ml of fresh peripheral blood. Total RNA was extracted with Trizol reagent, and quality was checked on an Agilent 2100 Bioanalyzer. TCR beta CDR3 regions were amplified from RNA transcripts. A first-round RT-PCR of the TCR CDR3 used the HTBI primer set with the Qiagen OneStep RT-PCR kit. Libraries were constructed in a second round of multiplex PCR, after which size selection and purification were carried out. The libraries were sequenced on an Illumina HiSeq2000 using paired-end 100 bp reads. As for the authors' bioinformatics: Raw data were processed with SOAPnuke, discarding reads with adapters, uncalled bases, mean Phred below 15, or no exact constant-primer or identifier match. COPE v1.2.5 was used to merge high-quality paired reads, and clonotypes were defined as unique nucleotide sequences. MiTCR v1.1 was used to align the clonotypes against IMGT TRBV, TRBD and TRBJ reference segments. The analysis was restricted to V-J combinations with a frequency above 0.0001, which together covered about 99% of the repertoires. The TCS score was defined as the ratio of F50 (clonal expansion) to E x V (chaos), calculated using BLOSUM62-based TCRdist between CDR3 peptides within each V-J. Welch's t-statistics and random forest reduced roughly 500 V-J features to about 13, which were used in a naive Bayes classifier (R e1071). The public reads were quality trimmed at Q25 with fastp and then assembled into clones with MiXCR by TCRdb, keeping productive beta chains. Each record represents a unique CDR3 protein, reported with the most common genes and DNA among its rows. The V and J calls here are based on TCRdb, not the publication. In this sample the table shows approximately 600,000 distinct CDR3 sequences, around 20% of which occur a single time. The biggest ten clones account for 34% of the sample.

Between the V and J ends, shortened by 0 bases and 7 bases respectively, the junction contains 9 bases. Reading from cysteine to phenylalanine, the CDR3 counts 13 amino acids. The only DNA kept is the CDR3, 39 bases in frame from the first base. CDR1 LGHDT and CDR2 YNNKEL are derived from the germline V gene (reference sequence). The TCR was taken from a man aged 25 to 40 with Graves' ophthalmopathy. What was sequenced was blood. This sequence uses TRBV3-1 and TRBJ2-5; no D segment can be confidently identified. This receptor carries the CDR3 CASSQDPQRTQYF. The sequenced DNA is TGTGCCAGCAGCCAAGACCCCCAGAGGACCCAGTACTTC.